This T cell receptor (beta chain) was sequenced in a study of cytomegalovirus exposure and HLA in healthy donors. Study conclusions and caveats: The classifier, whose performance was assessed in both the original and validation cohorts, reportedly diagnosed cytomegalovirus status with high specificity and sensitivity.

The CDR3 length is 16 residues. CDR1 and CDR2 from the germline V gene are ENHRY and SYGVKD. With 0 bases clipped from V and 5 bases from J, the junction kept 3 bases outside the gene matches. PCR amplification relied on 60 Vbeta primers (plus 13 Jbeta primers). Here immunoSEQ multiplex PCR was the method, and the copy in TCRdb shows in-frame clones only, minus some. The table includes about 100,000 clones, roughly 74% detected once. With regard to this clone: Its target is unknown.

The TCR comes from a woman aged 40 to 50 in good health and CMV-seronegative. This chain uses TRBV10-3 with TRBJ2-1; 11 bases fit TRBD2. Sequencing was done on a sample of PBMCs. DNA for the CDR3: TGTGCCATCAGTGAGTCCGTACTAGCGGGAGACAATGAGCAGTTCTTC. Residues: CAISESVLAGDNEQFF.